Sequencing of this TCR beta chain was carried out in a study of regulatory T cells in long-lasting Graves disease. Whole-study findings and limits: A greater number of public clonotypes (around 2,700) was shared by persistent patients than by new patients (roughly 880). Persistent Graves' patients showed less TCR diversity than newly diagnosed ones.

As for time point: newly diagnosed GD, antithyroid drugs for less than 3 months. Making the TCR library involved RNA that had been extracted from PBMCs. This clonotype appeared many times. The target antigen is unknown. HTBI primers from iRepertoire and Arm-PCR of CDR3 regions yielded the TCR beta libraries. TCRdb re-derived calls from the multiplex PCR reads in MiXCR, one entry per CDR3 protein. The repertoire holds roughly 500,000 distinct CDR3 sequences, with 14% as singletons. Germline loops: CDR1 SGHAT, CDR2 FQNNGV. Trimming took 4 bases from V and 2 from J; bases not matched to a gene: 8. The CDR3 has 16 amino acids. Separately, the same data were catalogued under a study of T cells in Graves' hyperthyroidism and ophthalmopathy. That work contributes: For Graves' hyperthyroidism to be stable, ophthalmopathy could not progress within 18 months. The HTBI primer set served for first-round RT-PCR of the TCR CDR3.

Material: peripheral blood mononuclear cells (PBMCs), obtained at new diagnosis, from a patient treated with antithyroid drugs. The clonotype comes from a woman in her forties or fifties with Graves disease. V gene TRBV11-2 combines with J gene TRBJ2-3; 8 positions agree with TRBD1. CDR3 DNA sequence: TGTGCCAGCAGCTATCGATCGGGACAGGCCACAGATACGCAGTATTTT. It is translated as CASSYRSGQATDTQYF. The full variable domain, in which reference TRBV11-2 and TRBJ2-3 provide the parts outside the CDR3, is EAGVAQSPRYKIIEKRQSVAFWCNPISGHATLYWYQQILGQGPKLLIQFQNNGVVDDSQLPKDRFSAERLKGVDSTLKIQPAKLEDSAVYLCASSYRSGQATDTQYFGPGTRLTVL.